This paragraph covers one T cell receptor (beta chain) sequence. Its antigen is undetermined. A junction end diverges from the germline sequence, so it may reflect a read error. The data stem from a study of T cells and Merkel cell carcinoma outcomes. Regarding the study as a whole: Repertoire plus T-cell density reportedly predicted Merkel cell carcinoma outcomes.

The protocol was immunoSEQ multiplex PCR, while the TCRdb copy is restricted to in-frame clones and leaves out a portion. The sample has over 10,000 clones; about 95% are singletons. Germline CDR1 reads SSHAT; CDR2 reads FNYEAQ (reference sequence). This CDR3 has 13 amino acids. V usage is TRBV7-7 and J usage is TRBJ2-7, with D tentatively TRBD2 (6 bases). This TCR was sampled from a human donor with Merkel cell carcinoma. The sequenced sample consisted of tumor tissue from Merkel cell carcinoma. CDR3 protein: CASSLGGTGEQYF. CDR3 DNA: TGTGCTAGCAGCTTAGGAGGGACCGGGGAGCAGTACTTC.